Listed here are 27 T cell receptor beta chains from one sample, sequenced in a study of T-cell reconstitution after alpha-beta-depleted transplantation in children. Preparation of the TCRbeta library was carried out with unique molecular identifiers. TCRdb fed the PCR reads into MiXCR, producing one record per CDR3 protein. The top ten clones hold approximately 5% of a sample with approximately 400,000 distinct CDR3 sequences, 11% of them seen once. This specimen consisted of PBMCs from the stem cell graft donor, obtained from the stem cell graft. The receptor set was obtained from a human donor who donated a stem cell graft to a child with acute myeloid leukemia.

This clonotype was detected many times. The V gene is TRBV20-1, the J gene TRBJ2-5; 7 bases line up with TRBD2. V gave up 4 bases and J gave up 2 bases; unmatched junction bases: 7. The CDR3 totals 14 residues. Germline CDR1 is DFQATT and CDR2 is SNEGSKA (reference sequence). CDR3 sequence: CSANKPGLQETQYF. The DNA of the CDR3 is TGCAGTGCTAATAAACCGGGACTACAAGAGACCCAGTACTTC.

This clonotype was seen only a few times. The chain combines TRBV12-3 or TRBV12-4 with TRBJ2-7, with TRBD2 as a possible D gene (6 bases). V was clipped by 1 base and J by 4 bases, with 14 bases between them. This CDR3 has 15 amino acids. The CDR3 nucleotides are TGTGCCAGCAGTTTAGATGGCGGGATAACTTACGAGCAGTACTTC. Translating gives CASSLDGGITYEQYF.

A few counts support this clonotype. J is TRBJ2-3 and V is TRBV20-1; D call uncertain. CDR3 length equals 14 residues. Germline CDR1 reads DFQATT; CDR2 reads SNEGSKA (reference sequence). V lost 3 bases and J lost 4, with 14 bases in between. The CDR3 sequence is CSASRGPEADTQYF. The CDR3 DNA is TGCAGTGCTAGTCGTGGGCCCGAAGCAGATACGCAGTATTTT.

The CDR3 DNA reads as TGTGCCAGCAGTTTCCGCTCGGGACTAGCGGGAGCATACGAGCAGTACTTC. Translating gives CASSFRSGLAGAYEQYF. The chain combines TRBV27 with TRBJ2-7; 14 nucleotides line up with TRBD2. This CDR3 region has 17 residues. The germline V gene encodes CDR1 MNHEY and CDR2 SMNVEV (reference sequence). V shed 3 bases and J 4 bases; nucleotides not matched to a gene: 8.

The rearrangement links TRBV4-1 to TRBJ1-2; TRBD1 matches at 9 bases. CDR3 length equals 17 residues. The V gene end was trimmed by 5 bases and the J gene end by 4 bases; junction bases not matched to a gene: 14. Germline-derived CDR1 and CDR2 are MGHRA and YSYEKL. The chain's CDR3 is CASSFPGTGRRGYGYTF. The CDR3, as DNA: TGCGCCAGCAGCTTTCCCGGGACAGGGCGTCGAGGCTATGGCTACACCTTC.

The chain carries TRBV5-5 and TRBJ1-1; the D is unclear. The CDR3 sequence is 12 residues long. Per the germline V gene, CDR1 is SGHKS and CDR2 is YYEKEE (reference sequence). The V gene lost 0 bases and the J gene lost 6 bases, with 6 bases spanning the gap. As DNA, the CDR3 is TGTGCCAGCAGCTTGGGTGTCCCTGAAGCTTTCTTT. It translates to CASSLGVPEAFF.

CDR3 DNA sequence: TGTGCCAGCAGCTTAGTGGCTAGCGGGAGGGAGACCCAGTACTTC. Translated, it gives CASSLVASGRETQYF. The V call is TRBV7-2, the J call TRBJ2-5; 11 positions agree with TRBD2. Germline CDR1 and CDR2: SGHTA and FQGNSA. The CDR3 loop spans 15 amino acids. V lost 1 base and J lost 5; bases outside the gene matches: 3.

This clonotype was seen at least ten times. The gene calls are TRBV29-1 and TRBJ2-1; D uncertain. Germline CDR1 reads SQVTM; CDR2 reads ANQGSEA. The CDR3 consists of 10 residues. Trimming took 4 bases from V and 10 from J, leaving 8 bases between them. The CDR3: CSVVIAEQFF. As DNA, the CDR3 is TGCAGCGTTGTAATCGCAGAGCAGTTCTTC.

This clonotype came up a few times. CDR3 protein: CASSFDDSGANVLTF. CDR3 nucleotide sequence: TGTGCCAGCAGCTTTGACGACTCTGGGGCCAACGTCCTGACTTTC. V is TRBV5-6 and J is TRBJ2-6; D not certain. V lost 2 bases and J 0 bases, leaving 6 bases between the germline ends. The CDR3 spans 15 residues. CDR1 and CDR2 (germline): SGHDT, YYEEEE.

This clonotype showed up just a few times. The CDR3 region has the DNA TGCAGTGCTAGAGGACTAGCGGGAAATCGACGGTTCTTC. Its protein product is CSARGLAGNRRFF. The chain employs TRBV20-1 and TRBJ2-1; the match to TRBD2 covers 11 bases. After removal of 1 base from V and 15 bases from J, the junction contained 8 bases not matched to a gene. CDR3 length equals 13 residues. Germline V gives CDR1 DFQATT, CDR2 SNEGSKA (reference sequence).

V usage is TRBV20-1 and J usage is TRBJ2-7; 10 positions agree with TRBD1. J lost 1 base, V lost 5 bases, and 5 bases had no gene match. This CDR3 has 14 residues. Germline V lookup: CDR1 DFQATT, CDR2 SNEGSKA (reference sequence). In DNA form, the CDR3 reads TGCAGTGCTGGGGGACAGGGGCCTTCCTACGAGCAGTACTTC. This translates into CSAGGQGPSYEQYF.

The gene calls are TRBV20-1 and TRBJ2-7, with D perhaps TRBD1 (6 bases). The CDR3 totals 14 residues. The V gene's germline CDR1 is DFQATT and CDR2 SNEGSKA (reference sequence). The V end lost 6 bases, the J end lost 6 bases, and 21 bases lay between the germline ends. DNA of the CDR3: TGCAGTGCCCAAACCCGAGGGGGTGGGGGCGAGCAGTACGTC. This gives the protein CSAQTRGGGGEQYV.

This clonotype was recorded at least ten times. This chain links TRBV3-1 with TRBJ1-4; D gene unclear. In germline, CDR1 is LGHDT, CDR2 YNNKEL (reference sequence). The germline V and J ends were trimmed by 4 bases and 5 bases, with 11 bases remaining between them. This CDR3 spans 14 amino acids. In nucleotides, the CDR3 is TGTGCCAGCAGCCCGCAAGGCAGGAATGAAAAACTGTTTTTT. Encoded protein: CASSPQGRNEKLFF.

This clonotype has a handful of counts. V gene TRBV12-3 or TRBV12-4 combines with J gene TRBJ1-1; D is uncertain. The CDR3 has 15 amino acids. Trimming pared 5 bases from V and 0 bases from J, leaving 13 bases between. In DNA form, the CDR3 reads TGTGCCAGCAGTCAACAGAGCAGCATGAACACTGAAGCTTTCTTT. The encoded protein is CASSQQSSMNTEAFF.

The rearrangement uses TRBV5-1 and TRBJ2-1; possibly TRBD2 for D (6 bases). From germline, CDR1 is SGHRS and CDR2 YFSETQ. V was clipped by 1 base and J by 2 bases, with 16 bases between them. The CDR3 spans 17 residues. As DNA, the CDR3 is TGCGCCAGCAGCTTGAGGGCGGGAAGGCCGGCCTACAATGAGCAGTTCTTC. Translating gives CASSLRAGRPAYNEQFF. Based on the CDR3 plus reference TRBV5-1 and TRBJ2-1, the full variable domain is KAGVTQTPRYLIKTRGQQVTLSCSPISGHRSVSWYQQTPGQGLQFLFEYFSETQRNKGNFPGRFSGRQFSNSRSEMNVSTLELGDSALYLCASSLRAGRPAYNEQFFGPGTRLTVL.

A few counts support this clonotype. This chain uses TRBV7-8 with TRBJ2-1; D is possibly TRBD2 (6 bases). Germline values: CDR1 SGHVS, CDR2 FQNEAQ. The CDR3 runs to 13 residues. V was cut by 3 bases and J by 7 bases, with 10 bases left in between. CDR3 in DNA: TGTGCCAGCAGCTTGCGGGGTAGGAATGAGCAGTTCTTC. Protein: CASSLRGRNEQFF.

This chain links TRBV6-1 with TRBJ2-7; 7 bases match TRBD1. CDR3 length: 14 residues. Per germline, CDR1 MNHNS and CDR2 SASEGT. With 6 bases clipped from V and 2 bases from J, the junction kept 7 bases outside the gene matches. The CDR3 spells CASRSTGDPYEQYV. Written as DNA, the CDR3 is TGTGCCAGCAGATCCACAGGGGATCCCTACGAGCAGTACGTC.

CDR3 nucleotides: TGTGCCAGCAGTGACGGACAGGGATGGGGGGAGACCCAGTACTTC. This sequence encodes CASSDGQGWGETQYF. This chain uses TRBV25-1 with TRBJ2-5, with TRBD1 matching over 8 bases. V gave up 3 bases and J gave up 5 bases; unmatched junction bases: 8. The CDR3 is 15 amino acids. CDR1 and CDR2 from the germline V gene are MGHDK and SYGVNS. The full variable domain, its missing parts supplied by reference TRBV25-1 and TRBJ2-5, is EADIYQTPRYLVIGTGKKITLECSQTMGHDKMYWYQQDPGMELHLIHYSYGVNSTEKGDLSSESTVSRIRTEHFPLTLESARPSHTSQYLCASSDGQGWGETQYFGPGTRLLVL.

Many counts were recorded for this clonotype. The chain links TRBV9 to TRBJ1-1, with D tentatively TRBD1 (5 bases). The germline V and J ends were trimmed by 7 bases and 0 bases, with 10 bases remaining between them. Germline V gives CDR1 SGDLS, CDR2 YYNGEE. The CDR3 is 13 amino acids. CDR3: CASGKGVNTEAFF. The CDR3 DNA follows: TGTGCCAGCGGTAAAGGGGTGAACACTGAAGCTTTCTTT.

This clonotype has only a few counts. The V and J genes are TRBV10-3 and TRBJ1-1, with 7 bases fitting TRBD1. Germline CDR1 reads ENHRY; CDR2 reads SYGVKD. V shed 4 bases and J 3 bases; nucleotides not matched to a gene: 5. CDR3 length: 14 residues. The DNA of the CDR3 is TGTGCCATCAGTGCCTACAGGGGTCACACTGAAGCTTTCTTT. Translation: CAISAYRGHTEAFF.

This clonotype has only one observation. At one end the junction does not follow the germline gene, possibly because of a read error. The rearrangement links TRBV12-3 or TRBV12-4 to TRBJ2-1; TRBD2 matches at 9 bases. This CDR3 region has 18 residues. The CDR3 DNA follows: TGTGCCAACAGTCCCGGACTAGCGACTCGCAGCTCCTACAATGAGCAGTTCTTC. As protein: CANSPGLATRSSYNEQFF.

This clonotype appeared many times. CDR3 protein: CASSASETQYF. The CDR3 region has the DNA TGTGCCAGCAGCGCCTCGGAGACCCAGTACTTC. The rearrangement joins TRBV7-8 to TRBJ2-5, with D hard to call. The CDR3 has 11 amino acids. Germline CDR1 SGHVS, CDR2 FQNEAQ. Trimming took 5 bases from V and 5 from J, leaving 6 bases between them.

The genes are TRBV5-1 and TRBJ1-2, with 8 bases identical to TRBD1. The CDR3 runs 12 residues. Germline V gene lookup returns CDR1 SGHRS and CDR2 YFSETQ. Trimming cost V 4 bases and J 7 bases; bases outside gene matches: 3. Here the CDR3 reads CASSPGQGGYTF. DNA for the CDR3: TGCGCCAGCAGCCCTGGACAGGGTGGCTACACCTTC. The full variable domain, with the rest looked up from reference TRBV5-1 and TRBJ1-2, is KAGVTQTPRYLIKTRGQQVTLSCSPISGHRSVSWYQQTPGQGLQFLFEYFSETQRNKGNFPGRFSGRQFSNSRSEMNVSTLELGDSALYLCASSPGQGGYTFGSGTRLTVV.

This clonotype was counted only a few times. The rearrangement links TRBV14 to TRBJ1-3; D is ambiguous. This CDR3 contains 13 residues. From germline, CDR1 is SGHDN and CDR2 FVKESK. V gave up 0 bases and J gave up 4 bases, with 4 bases separating them. This CDR3 reads CASSQEFGNTIYF. Here the CDR3 DNA reads TGTGCCAGCAGCCAAGAATTCGGAAACACCATATATTTT.

This clonotype has ten or more counts. The V and J genes are TRBV20-1 and TRBJ1-4, with D uncertain. CDR3 size: 12 residues. Germline V gene sequence: CDR1 DFQATT, CDR2 SNEGSKA (reference sequence). Trimming stripped 6 bases from V and 8 bases from J, with 13 bases between. CDR3 residues: CSAEEELEKLFF. CDR3 coding DNA: TGCAGTGCAGAGGAGGAATTGGAAAAACTGTTTTTT.

This clonotype has only a few counts. This chain links TRBV4-1 with TRBJ2-2; tentatively, D is TRBD2 (5 bases). The CDR3 spans 14 residues. V lost 3 bases, J lost 9 bases, and 14 bases lay in between. In germline, CDR1 is MGHRA, CDR2 YSYEKL. The CDR3 DNA follows: TGCGCCAGCAGCCAGCCAACCGGGATGAGGGAGCTGTTTTTT. This gives the protein CASSQPTGMRELFF.

This clonotype turned up a few times. The chain carries TRBV6-2 or TRBV6-3 and TRBJ2-3; maybe TRBD2 (6 bases). This CDR3 region has 17 residues. The germline V gene encodes CDR1 MNHEY and CDR2 SVGEGT. The ends were cut back, 7 bases at V and 5 bases at J, with 25 bases in the middle. The CDR3 loop reads CASTRTIRGSSGDTQYF. The CDR3 coding sequence is TGTGCCAGCACCAGGACTATCCGCGGATCGTCGGGAGATACGCAGTATTTT.